The clone carrying this TCR beta chain was detected a few times. Its antigen is as yet unknown. Isolation per sample recovered at least 7 million PBMCs. This sample was included in a study of blood T cells in healthy people across ages. Background on the study: About one barcoded beta molecule per two T cells was the capture yield of template switching.

Primers used in a second PCR of roughly 6 to 11 cycles were a sample-barcoded 5' primer and a J-beta primer mix. The template-switch adaptor, which had 12 random nucleotides, put a tag on each cDNA molecule. TCRdb reprocessed the 5' RACE reads with MiXCR, giving one entry per CDR3 protein. This sample has around 1,600,000 distinct CDR3 sequences, with around 40% found just once. Germline lookup yields CDR1 MNHEY and CDR2 SVGEGT. V gave up 10 bases and J gave up 0 bases, with 16 bases separating them. The CDR3 consists of 15 residues. Study-level results: A greater number of naive CD4+ cells and higher diversity distinguished long-lived donors from aged donors.

The chain combines TRBV6-2 or TRBV6-3 with TRBJ2-1; no clear D. The clonotype comes from a young woman in good health. Sequencing was done on a sample of blood. The DNA of the CDR3 is TGTGCCATCCACTCACACCCTAGCTCCTACAATGAGCAGTTCTTC. Amino acids: CAIHSHPSSYNEQFF.